This T cell receptor beta chain derives from a study of blood T cell repertoires in COVID-19. The wider study: Acute and convalescent COVID-19 specimens originated in the United States, Italy and Spain. The analysed material was cDNA or gDNA that came from T cells, B-cell-depleted T cells, or PBMCs.

Study processing details: Scientists estimated how many nucleated cells there were by amplifying reference gene primers. TCRdb's table, derived via immunoSEQ multiplex PCR, lists solely in-frame clones and lacks some. V and J calls and clone size are given by that table; D and trimming were obtained from the DNA. The top ten clones hold about 10% of a sample with 250,000 to 300,000 clones, approximately 85% of them seen once. This clone appeared a single time. Material for sequencing was peripheral blood. The TCR originated in a woman in her 70s with acute or convalescent COVID-19.

CDR3 nucleotide sequence: TGTGCCAGCGGGAATCCGGGGAGGCGAAATGGTGAGCAGTTCTTC. This sequence encodes CASGNPGRRNGEQFF. The chain couples TRBV6-6 to TRBJ2-1; TRBD2 might be the D (6 bases). V gave up 8 bases and J gave up 9 bases, with 23 bases separating them. Germline V gene data show CDR1 as MNHNY and CDR2 as SVGAGI (reference sequence). The CDR3 runs to 15 residues.